Listed below are T cell receptor beta chains from one sample, sequenced in a study of regulatory T cells in long-lasting Graves disease. TCRdb reanalysed the multiplex PCR reads using MiXCR and keeps one entry per CDR3 protein. The sample lists about 380,000 distinct CDR3 sequences, roughly a sixth occurring once. The sample in question was peripheral blood mononuclear cells (PBMCs), obtained at new diagnosis, from a patient treated with antithyroid drugs. The receptors come from a female donor with Graves disease. Each CDR3 is given with its conserved first and last residue. D genes are given only for firm matches. Clone size, where shown, is once, few, many, or a class for clones that have expanded.

- TRBJ1-5 many TRBV5-1 CASSLDPGDKAQHF TGCGCCAGCAGCTTGGACCCAGGGGATAAGGCCCAGCATTTT
TRBD1 TRBJ2-1 many TRBV20-1 CSATTGQGLWEQFF TGCAGTGCGACCACGGGACAGGGTCTTTGGGAGCAGTTCTTC
TRBD2 TRBJ2-1 few TRBV9 CASSLRLAGSHNEQFF TGTGCCAGCAGCCTACGACTAGCGGGGTCTCACAATGAGCAGTTCTTC
- TRBJ1-1 - TRBV27 CASTQGGRAFF TGTGCCAGCACACAAGGGGGGAGAGCTTTCTTT
TRBD2 TRBJ2-1 once TRBV7-3 CASSPGGANEQFF TGTGCCAGCAGCCCCGGGGGGGCCAATGAGCAGTTCTTC
- TRBJ2-3 - TRBV2 CASSYNSDTQYF TGTGCCAGCAGTTACAACTCAGATACGCAGTATTTT
- TRBJ2-5 many TRBV9 CASSVRTGTETQYF TGTGCCAGCAGCGTACGCACAGGGACAGAGACCCAGTACTTC
- TRBJ2-2 few TRBV12-5 CASGLVEGDTGELFF TGTGCTAGTGGTTTGGTTGAGGGAGACACCGGGGAGCTGTTTTTT
- TRBJ1-2 many TRBV27 CASRPNEDYGYTF TGTGCCAGCAGACCCAACGAGGACTATGGCTACACCTTC
- TRBJ2-1 - TRBV15 CATSGETGYAYNEQFF TGTGCCACCAGCGGCGAAACAGGGTATGCCTACAATGAGCAGTTCTTC
- TRBJ1-2 - TRBV19 CASTEDRTSSYGYTF TGTGCCAGTACCGAGGACAGAACCTCAAGCTATGGCTACACCTTC
TRBD1 TRBJ2-1 many TRBV20-1 CSARSTGGNEQFF TGCAGTGCTAGATCAACAGGGGGGAATGAGCAGTTCTTC
TRBD1 TRBJ1-5 many TRBV4-1 CASRPTGFGQPQHF TGCGCCAGCAGACCGACAGGGTTTGGACAGCCCCAGCATTTT
TRBD1 TRBJ2-7 many TRBV3-1 CASSLRANRGSYEQYF TGTGCCAGCAGCCTCCGTGCTAACAGGGGCTCCTACGAGCAGTACTTC
- TRBJ1-3 few TRBV7-9 CASSADRNFPGVPEHSGNTIYF TGTGCCAGCAGCGCGGACAGAAACTTCCCGGGGGTCCCAGAGCACTCTGGAAACACCATATATTTT
- TRBJ1-1 many TRBV28 CASSSPGLPGEAFF TGTGCCAGCAGTTCACCGGGACTCCCGGGTGAAGCTTTCTTT
TRBD2 TRBJ2-1 many TRBV20-1 CSARETSGRVHEQFF TGCAGTGCTAGAGAGACTAGCGGGAGGGTCCATGAGCAGTTCTTC
TRBD1 TRBJ1-1 few TRBV12-5 CASGLGQIEASF TGTGCTAGTGGCCTGGGACAGATTGAAGCTTCCTTT
- TRBJ1-1 many TRBV24-1 CATSDPALEMGGTEAFF TGTGCCACCAGTGATCCCGCTCTTGAAATGGGGGGCACTGAAGCTTTCTTT
- TRBJ2-7 - TRBV20-1 CSARSLTSSYEQYF TGCAGTGCTAGAAGTTTGACGAGCTCCTACGAGCAGTACTTC
- TRBJ2-7 many TRBV5-4 CASSFRGFTYEQYF TGTGCCAGCAGCTTCCGGGGCTTTACCTACGAGCAGTACTTC
TRBD1 TRBJ2-7 - TRBV7-9 CASSEGAVSYEQYF TGTGCCAGCAGTGAGGGGGCGGTCTCCTACGAGCAGTACTTC
TRBD1 TRBJ2-1 many TRBV3-1 CASSPGTGGNEQFF TGTGCCAGCAGCCCCGGGACAGGAGGGAATGAGCAGTTCTTC
TRBD2 TRBJ2-7 - TRBV7-9 CASSGTSGRIYEQYF TGTGCCAGCAGTGGGACTAGCGGGAGGATCTACGAGCAGTACTTC
- TRBJ1-1 many TRBV9 CASSVVNQPNTEAFF TGTGCCAGCAGCGTAGTAAACCAACCGAACACTGAAGCTTTCTTT
- TRBJ1-2 - TRBV29-1 CSVDDSSNYGYTF TGCAGCGTTGACGACAGTTCTAACTATGGCTACACCTTC
TRBD1 TRBJ1-5 many TRBV15 CATSRGGGSNQPQHF TGTGCCACCAGCCGGGGAGGGGGCAGCAATCAGCCCCAGCATTTT
TRBD1 TRBJ1-5 - TRBV19 CASKDRDRTYSNQPQHF TGTGCCAGTAAGGACAGGGACCGCACTTATAGCAATCAGCCCCAGCATTTT
- TRBJ1-5 many TRBV28 CASSLNTGLNQPQHF TGTGCCAGCAGTTTAAACACGGGACTCAATCAGCCCCAGCATTTT
- TRBJ1-2 many TRBV18 CASSLATEVYGYTF TGTGCCAGCTCACTCGCGACAGAAGTCTATGGCTACACCTTC
- TRBJ2-3 few TRBV19 CASRSGQTRWGTDTQYF TGTGCCAGTAGGAGCGGACAGACCAGATGGGGCACAGATACGCAGTATTTT
- TRBJ2-5 - TRBV18 CASSPNRESFETQYF TGTGCCAGCTCACCAAACAGGGAGTCGTTTGAGACCCAGTACTTC
- TRBJ2-3 - TRBV4-1 CASSQAGKRSPDTQYF TGCGCCAGCAGCCAAGCGGGGAAACGGTCTCCAGATACGCAGTATTTT
TRBD1 TRBJ1-2 many TRBV7-2 CASSLAGTGGYGYTF TGTGCCAGCAGCTTAGCGGGGACAGGTGGCTATGGCTACACCTTC
- TRBJ1-5 - TRBV15 CATSSLGGPQHF TGTGCCACCAGCAGTTTGGGCGGGCCCCAGCATTTT
- TRBJ1-1 - TRBV5-4 CASSLDKGTEAFF TGTGCCAGCAGTTTGGACAAGGGCACTGAAGCTTTCTTT
- TRBJ2-1 many TRBV11-2 CASSSAAGEQFF TGTGCCAGCAGCTCCGCCGCGGGTGAGCAGTTCTTC
TRBD1 TRBJ1-1 many TRBV20-1 CSASPGTGDDPRSEAFF TGCAGTGCTAGCCCGGGGACAGGGGATGACCCCCGGTCTGAAGCTTTCTTT
- TRBJ1-5 many TRBV7-7 CASSLFNGSDWVRNQPQHF TGTGCTAGCAGCTTATTTAACGGGTCAGACTGGGTGCGCAATCAGCCCCAGCATTTT
- TRBJ2-1 many TRBV28 CASSSGSVAGDEQFF TGTGCCAGCAGTTCTGGGAGTGTCGCAGGGGATGAGCAGTTCTTC
TRBD1 TRBJ2-1 many TRBV28 CAINRGTSYNEQFF TGTGCCATTAACAGGGGGACATCCTACAATGAGCAGTTCTTC
- TRBJ2-1 - TRBV12-3/TRBV12-4 CASSANYPLYNEQFF TGTGCCAGCAGTGCAAATTACCCCCTCTACAATGAGCAGTTCTTC
- TRBJ1-5 many TRBV6-1 CASSPDSGQPQHF TGTGCCAGCAGTCCCGACTCGGGACAGCCCCAGCATTTT
- TRBJ2-7 - TRBV20-1 CSATQSLYEQYF TGCAGTGCTACACAGTCCCTCTACGAGCAGTACTTC
TRBD1 TRBJ2-3 many TRBV5-1 CASSRTGGYTDTQYF TGCGCCAGCAGCCGTACAGGGGGCTACACAGATACGCAGTATTTT
TRBD2 TRBJ2-1 many TRBV7-9 CASPPGRGYYNEQFF TGTGCCAGCCCACCGGGGAGGGGCTACTACAATGAGCAGTTCTTC
- TRBJ2-1 many TRBV7-2 CASSLAGESSYNEQFF TGTGCCAGCAGCTTAGCGGGGGAGAGCTCCTACAATGAGCAGTTCTTC
TRBD1 TRBJ1-1 many TRBV6-5 CASSYSRTGLATEAFF TGTGCCAGCAGTTACTCGAGGACAGGACTGGCCACTGAAGCTTTCTTT
- TRBJ1-2 many TRBV28 CASSGPGALYEGYTF TGTGCCAGCAGCGGACCTGGAGCCCTCTATGAGGGCTACACCTTC